These T cell receptor beta chains were read from a single sample in a study of T-cell reconstitution after alpha-beta-depleted transplantation in children. Each CDR3 protein is one row after TCRdb ran MiXCR on the PCR reads. The sample has 450,000 to 500,000 distinct CDR3 sequences; roughly an eighth are singletons. The sequencing used PBMCs from the stem cell graft donor, collected from the stem cell graft. The receptors were gathered from a human donor who donated a stem cell graft to a child with combined immunodeficiency. The CDR3 runs from the conserved cysteine through the conserved F or W. D genes are given only for firm matches.

J: TRBJ1-1; D: NA; length: 12; V: TRBV20-1; CDR3: CSARKPGTEAFF
J: TRBJ2-6; D: NA; length: 15; V: TRBV25-1; CDR3: CASQHTTSGANVLTF
J: TRBJ1-1; D: NA; length: 13; V: TRBV20-1; CDR3: CSARAGSGPEAFF
J: TRBJ2-3; D: TRBD2; length: 16; V: TRBV24-1; CDR3: CATSDLGLAGRDTQYF
J: TRBJ2-1; D: NA; length: 11; V: TRBV24-1; CDR3: CATGQANEQFF
J: TRBJ2-3; D: TRBD2; length: 17; V: TRBV4-2; CDR3: CASSQGIAGRGTDTQYF
J: TRBJ2-5; D: TRBD2; length: 14; V: TRBV20-1; CDR3: CSARSSGGPETQYF
J: TRBJ1-2; D: NA; length: 16; V: TRBV9; CDR3: CASSVDEGRRPYGYTF
J: TRBJ2-1; D: NA; length: 12; V: TRBV7-9; CDR3: CARGAGFNEQFF
J: TRBJ1-5; D: TRBD1; length: 12; V: TRBV20-1; CDR3: CSARTGGQPQHF
J: TRBJ1-5; D: TRBD1; length: 14; V: TRBV12-3/TRBV12-4; CDR3: CASSRGTAGQPQHF
J: TRBJ2-7; D: TRBD1; length: 14; V: TRBV4-3; CDR3: CASSPTGGAYEQYF
J: TRBJ2-7; D: NA; length: 17; V: TRBV11-2; CDR3: CASSLVLRASGDHEQYF
J: TRBJ2-2; D: NA; length: 14; V: TRBV12-3/TRBV12-4; CDR3: CASSWAPGAGELFF
J: TRBJ1-2; D: NA; length: 16; V: TRBV19; CDR3: CASSMTAVSGGNGYTF